These 24 T cell receptor beta chains originate from one sample sequenced in a study of T-cell reconstitution after alpha-beta-depleted transplantation in children. The authors prepared the TCRbeta library with unique molecular identifiers. MiXCR was run by TCRdb on the PCR reads, yielding one entry per CDR3 protein. The table has hundreds of thousands of distinct CDR3 sequences, around 12% seen once. Material: PBMCs from the stem cell graft donor, obtained from the stem cell graft. Receptors were obtained from a human donor who donated a stem cell graft to a child with acute lymphoblastic leukemia.

This clonotype was observed many times. CDR3 in DNA: TGCAGTGCTAGAGAAGGGGGAGCGGGGGCCCTGAATGAGCAGTTCTTC. Translated, it gives CSAREGGAGALNEQFF. The J gene is TRBJ2-1, the V gene TRBV20-1; 8 nucleotides line up with TRBD2. V trimming: 0 bases; J trimming: 7 bases; junction bases outside the gene matches: 11. This CDR3 spans 16 amino acids. Germline assignment: CDR1 DFQATT and CDR2 SNEGSKA (reference sequence).

The chain is built from TRBV6-9 and TRBJ2-2; D gene uncertain. The CDR3 is made up of 10 amino acids. In germline, CDR1 is MNHGY, CDR2 SVAAGI. CDR3 region: CGAYSGELFF. Written as DNA, the CDR3 is TGTGGCGCTTACTCGGGGGAGCTGTTTTTT.

This clonotype was seen repeatedly, ten times or more. The chain carries TRBV5-5 and TRBJ2-7; tentatively, D is TRBD1 (6 bases). This CDR3 comprises 13 residues. Germline lookup yields CDR1 SGHKS and CDR2 YYEKEE (reference sequence). V lost 0 bases, J lost 6 bases, and 10 bases lay in between. The CDR3 nucleotides are TGTGCCAGCAGCTTGGCGCAGGGGTTCGAGCAGTACTTC. It is translated as CASSLAQGFEQYF.

This clonotype came up many times. The rearrangement links TRBV9 to TRBJ1-1; TRBD1 aligns across 7 bases. With 4 bases clipped from V and 1 base from J, the junction kept 13 bases outside the gene matches. CDR1 is SGDLS and CDR2 is YYNGEE in the germline V gene. The CDR3 length is 17 residues. The CDR3 nucleotides read TGTGCCAGCAGCCCCAAAACAGGGGTTTTGGCGAACACTGAAGCTTTCTTT. Protein sequence: CASSPKTGVLANTEAFF. Using reference TRBV9 and TRBJ1-1 for the parts outside the CDR3, the full variable domain is DSGVTQTPKHLITATGQRVTLRCSPRSGDLSVYWYQQSLDQGLQFLIQYYNGEERAKGNILERFSAQQFPDLHSELNLSSLELGDSALYFCASSPKTGVLANTEAFFGQGTRLTVV.

The chain combines TRBV24-1 with TRBJ2-7, with TRBD2 identical over 11 bases. The CDR3 has 15 residues. The ends lost 3 bases at V and 5 bases at J; junction bases unmatched: 5. Germline V lookup: CDR1 KGHDR, CDR2 SFDVKD. CDR3 sequence: CATSDRLAGSDEQYF. In DNA form, the CDR3 reads TGTGCCACCAGTGATCGACTAGCGGGGAGCGACGAGCAGTACTTC.

This clonotype occurred many times. V and J are TRBV29-1 and TRBJ1-2, with D possibly being TRBD1 (5 bases). This CDR3 region has 14 residues. Between the trimmed V and J ends, which lost 6 bases and 7 bases, there was a span of 21 bases. In germline, CDR1 is SQVTM, CDR2 ANQGSEA. The CDR3 sequence is CSVGRDSRDPGYTF. Here the CDR3 DNA reads TGCAGCGTGGGGCGGGACTCTCGGGATCCTGGCTACACCTTC.

This clonotype was observed many times. The chain joins TRBV24-1 to TRBJ2-3; the D is unclear. Germline loops: CDR1 KGHDR, CDR2 SFDVKD. Trimming took 8 bases from V and 0 from J, leaving 8 bases between them. The CDR3 is made up of 13 amino acids. The CDR3 DNA is TGTGCCACCAACGCCAGGAGCACAGATACGCAGTATTTT. It specifies CATNARSTDTQYF.

This CDR3 reads CASSIGTGNNEQFF. In DNA, the CDR3 is TGTGCCAGCTCTATCGGGACAGGAAACAATGAGCAGTTCTTC. This sequence joins TRBV18 and TRBJ2-1; TRBD1 matches at 8 bases. V lost 6 bases, J lost 5 bases, and 6 bases stayed unmatched. The CDR3 contains 14 residues. CDR1 and CDR2 from the germline V gene are KGHSH and LQKENI.

This clonotype was counted once. A much larger clone lies one base from this, so it may be a read error. Without the conserved terminal phenylalanine or tryptophan, this CDR3 likely stems from a read error. This chain connects TRBV28 to TRBJ2-7, with D possibly being TRBD2 (5 bases). The V end lost 3 bases, the J end lost 0 bases, and 12 bases lay between the germline ends. Germline V CDR1 and CDR2: MDHEN, SYDVKM. This CDR3 comprises 15 residues. The CDR3 DNA reads TGTGCCAGCAGTTTCCGGGGTCGAGCCTCCTACGAGCAGTACTCC. Translating it yields CASSFRGRASYEQYS.

This clonotype was counted ten times or more. This CDR3 reads CASSEIDTQYF. Here the CDR3 DNA reads TGTGCCAGCAGCGAAATAGATACGCAGTATTTT. The chain joins TRBV9 to TRBJ2-3; D is uncertain. The CDR3 runs 11 residues. Germline values: CDR1 SGDLS, CDR2 YYNGEE. V shed 3 bases and J shed 5 bases, with 4 bases lying between them.

This clonotype appeared many times. V usage is TRBV29-1 and J usage is TRBJ2-2, with 7 bases that match TRBD1. After removal of 0 bases from V and 7 bases from J, the junction contained 8 bases not matched to a gene. The CDR3 sequence is 15 residues long. Per the germline V gene, CDR1 is SQVTM and CDR2 is ANQGSEA. CDR3 in DNA: TGCAGCGTTGAAGATTACAGGGGTTCCGGCGGGGAGCTGTTTTTT. This translates into CSVEDYRGSGGELFF.

This clonotype is a singleton in its sample. The chain employs TRBV18 and TRBJ1-5, with TRBD1 identical over 7 bases. Trimming cost V 0 bases and J 2 bases; bases outside gene matches: 4. Germline CDR1 KGHSH, CDR2 LQKENI. The CDR3 length is 16 residues. This chain's CDR3 is CASSPPSGGRNQPQHF. The CDR3, as DNA: TGTGCCAGCTCACCACCGTCAGGGGGGCGCAATCAGCCCCAGCATTTT.

This clonotype was seen repeatedly, ten times or more. The CDR3: CASSLGQVWGAVEEQFF. CDR3 nucleotide sequence: TGTGCCAGCAGCCTTGGCCAGGTGTGGGGCGCGGTTGAGGAGCAGTTCTTC. The chain is built from TRBV12-3 or TRBV12-4 and TRBJ2-1, with D tentatively TRBD1 (5 bases). V was cut by 6 bases and J by 10 bases, with 28 bases left in between. The CDR3 extends over 17 amino acids.

This clonotype was counted ten times or more. This chain joins TRBV4-2 and TRBJ2-7; D could derive from TRBD1 or TRBD2 (7 bases each). Germline CDR1 LGHNA, CDR2 YNFKEQ. Trimming stripped 0 bases from V and 4 bases from J, with 22 bases between. The CDR3 has 18 amino acids. CDR3 amino acids: CASSQDLGGGSMNYEQYF. The CDR3 DNA sequence: TGTGCCAGCAGCCAAGATCTGGGAGGGGGCTCTATGAATTACGAGCAGTACTTC.

This clonotype was seen only a few times. V and J are TRBV11-2 and TRBJ2-3, with 10 bases that match TRBD2. The V gene's germline CDR1 is SGHAT and CDR2 FQNNGV. J lost 4 bases, V lost 5 bases, and 12 bases had no gene match. The CDR3 runs 17 residues. The CDR3 loop reads CASSPTIGTSAPDTQYF. The CDR3 DNA is TGTGCCAGCAGCCCTACTATAGGGACTAGCGCGCCAGATACGCAGTATTTT.

This clonotype was detected ten times or more. The chain couples TRBV12-3 or TRBV12-4 to TRBJ2-7; D is uncertain. Trimming shortened V by 3 bases and J by 5 bases, and 14 bases separated the two germline ends. The CDR3 has 14 amino acids. The CDR3 spells CASSFDGPLDEQYF. In DNA form, the CDR3 reads TGTGCCAGCAGTTTCGATGGGCCCCTGGACGAGCAGTACTTC.

This clonotype was seen many times. The rearrangement joins TRBV12-3 or TRBV12-4 to TRBJ2-7; 10 bases match TRBD2. This CDR3 contains 14 residues. The junction had 0 bases not matched to a gene; V was cut back by 1 base and J by 3 bases. The CDR3 nucleotides are TGTGCCAGCAGTTTAGGGACTAGCGGCTACGAGCAGTACTTC. Amino acids: CASSLGTSGYEQYF.

This clonotype was recorded many times. This chain connects TRBV13 to TRBJ2-1; 7 bases align to TRBD2. The CDR3 extends over 16 amino acids. CDR1 is PRHDT and CDR2 is FYEKMQ in the germline V gene (reference sequence). V was clipped by 1 base and J by 7 bases; unmatched bases: 10. The CDR3 reads CASSLVLSGQRNEQFF. CDR3 coding DNA: TGTGCCAGCAGCTTAGTACTTAGCGGGCAAAGAAATGAGCAGTTCTTC.

There are many counts of this clonotype. V is TRBV7-2 and J is TRBJ1-1; D perhaps matches TRBD1 (6 bases). Germline-derived CDR1 and CDR2 are SGHTA and FQGNSA. CDR3 size: 15 residues. V dropped 0 bases and J dropped 1 base, with 9 bases sitting between them. The CDR3 loop reads CASSLAWTANTEAFF. As DNA, the CDR3 is TGTGCCAGCAGCTTAGCCTGGACAGCGAACACTGAAGCTTTCTTT. The whole variable domain, filled in from reference TRBV7-2 and TRBJ1-1, reads GAGVSQSPSNKVTEKGKDVELRCDPISGHTALYWYRQSLGQGLEFLIYFQGNSAPDKSGLPSDRFSAERTGGSVSTLTIQRTQQEDSAVYLCASSLAWTANTEAFFGQGTRLTVV.

This clonotype appeared a few times. This sequence joins TRBV7-6 and TRBJ2-7; 9 bases are shared with TRBD2. Germline CDR1 is SGHVS and CDR2 is FNYEAQ. The CDR3 is 16 residues long. V was pared by 5 bases and J by 4 bases, with 12 bases of the junction left unmatched. This chain's CDR3 is CASSKGFAGGPYEQYF. As DNA, the CDR3 is TGTGCCAGCAGCAAGGGGTTTGCGGGAGGGCCATACGAGCAGTACTTC.

This clonotype was seen at least ten times. The rearrangement links TRBV3-1 to TRBJ2-1, with D tentatively TRBD2 (6 bases). V was cut by 3 bases and J by 10 bases, with 13 bases left in between. There are 13 residues in the CDR3. Germline V CDR1 and CDR2: LGHDT, YNNKEL (reference sequence). CDR3 nucleotides: TGTGCCAGCAGCCAGATCCGGGACTCAGAGCAGTTCTTC. Its translation: CASSQIRDSEQFF.

At least ten counts were recorded for this clonotype. The chain uses TRBV9 and TRBJ1-2; 8 bases agree with TRBD1. The length of the CDR3 is 17 residues. V lost 3 bases to trimming and J lost 1 base; unmatched junction nucleotides: 11. CDR1 and CDR2 (germline): SGDLS, YYNGEE. CDR3 bases: TGTGCCAGCAGCGAATCCCGGGACAGGACTGGTAACTATGGCTACACCTTC. It translates to CASSESRDRTGNYGYTF. The entire variable domain, with the rest obtained from reference TRBV9 and TRBJ1-2, is as follows: DSGVTQTPKHLITATGQRVTLRCSPRSGDLSVYWYQQSLDQGLQFLIQYYNGEERAKGNILERFSAQQFPDLHSELNLSSLELGDSALYFCASSESRDRTGNYGYTFGSGTRLTVV.

This clonotype was recorded at least ten times. The chain links TRBV18 to TRBJ2-1, with 7 bases that match TRBD2. The CDR3 loop spans 13 amino acids. Unmatched junction bases numbered 0, after V lost 0 bases and J lost 7 bases. Germline loops: CDR1 KGHSH, CDR2 LQKENI. CDR3: CASSPPGGNEQFF. In DNA, the CDR3 is TGTGCCAGCTCACCACCGGGGGGGAATGAGCAGTTCTTC.

This clonotype was counted ten times or more. The chain is built from TRBV11-2 and TRBJ2-1; D perhaps matches TRBD2 (6 bases). Germline CDR1 reads SGHAT; CDR2 reads FQNNGV. The CDR3 runs to 15 residues. Trimming removed 4 bases from V and 7 bases from J, with 17 bases in between. CDR3 loop: CASSSYGTPTNEQFF. The CDR3 coding sequence is TGTGCCAGCAGCTCCTACGGGACTCCCACAAATGAGCAGTTCTTC. Full variable domain (outside the CDR3, taken from reference TRBV11-2 and TRBJ2-1): EAGVAQSPRYKIIEKRQSVAFWCNPISGHATLYWYQQILGQGPKLLIQFQNNGVVDDSQLPKDRFSAERLKGVDSTLKIQPAKLEDSAVYLCASSSYGTPTNEQFFGPGTRLTVL.